This passage covers 32 T cell receptor beta chains from one sample sequenced in a study of OX40 agonist ivuxolimab in advanced cancers. The repertoire was sequenced with immunoSEQ multiplex PCR; TCRdb's copy has only in-frame clones and lacks some. This sample yields about 48,000 clones, of which over 75% are seen a single time; about 1.7% belongs to the top ten. Here the sequenced sample was CD4+ or CD8+ T cells sorted from blood, taken in a trial of the OX40 agonist ivuxolimab. Receptors originate from an adult with an advanced solid tumor such as melanoma, head and neck, liver or kidney cancer.

The V call is TRBV27, the J call TRBJ1-2; D gene unclear. CDR3 length equals 14 residues. The germline V gene encodes CDR1 MNHEY and CDR2 SMNVEV (reference sequence). Trimming cost V 4 bases and J 5 bases, with 14 bases left between them. CDR3 sequence: CASSSGSSVYGYTF. CDR3 DNA sequence: TGTGCCAGCAGTTCTGGCAGTAGTGTTTATGGCTACACCTTC.

The chain links TRBV29-1 to TRBJ2-7; the match to TRBD2 covers 8 bases. Per the germline V gene, CDR1 is SQVTM and CDR2 is ANQGSEA. The J segment lost 2 bases and the V segment lost 6 bases, leaving 6 bases of the junction unmatched. This CDR3 is built from 13 residues. The CDR3 here is CSVASGGAYEQYF. The CDR3 bases are TGCAGCGTGGCTTCCGGGGGGGCCTACGAGCAGTACTTC.

Only a few counts were recorded for this clone. This sequence joins TRBV9 and TRBJ2-3; D is unclear. The germline V and J ends were trimmed by 2 bases and 4 bases, with 8 bases remaining between them. CDR1 SGDLS and CDR2 YYNGEE come from the germline V gene. The CDR3 runs 13 residues. The CDR3 reads CASSVTAADTQYF. As DNA, the CDR3 is TGTGCCAGCAGCGTTACGGCAGCAGATACGCAGTATTTT.

In this sample, this clone turned up once. The chain recombines TRBV7-8 with TRBJ1-3; D call uncertain. The germline V gene encodes CDR1 SGHVS and CDR2 FQNEAQ. The CDR3 spans 12 residues. V was pared by 5 bases and J by 0 bases, with 2 bases between. CDR3 coding DNA: TGTGCCAGCAGCCCCTCTGGAAACACCATATATTTT. This encodes CASSPSGNTIYF.

About this clone: Other DNA sequences in this specimen translate into the identical CDR3. The genes are TRBV5-1 and TRBJ2-7; weak D call: TRBD2 (5 bases). The germline V gene encodes CDR1 SGHRS and CDR2 YFSETQ. V was clipped by 0 bases and J by 4 bases, with 11 bases between them. There are 14 residues in the CDR3. The CDR3: CASSLGTSGYEQYF. The CDR3 DNA reads TGCGCCAGCAGCTTGGGGACTTCGGGATACGAGCAGTACTTC.

This rearrangement joins TRBV9 to TRBJ1-3, with TRBD1 matching 8 bases. V trimming: 1 base; J trimming: 8 bases; junction bases outside the gene matches: 5. The CDR3 loop spans 14 amino acids. Looked up from germline, CDR1 is SGDLS and CDR2 is YYNGEE. CDR3 in DNA: TGTGCCAGCAGCGTATCAGGGGGCGGTCACACCATATATTTT. Translation gives CASSVSGGGHTIYF.

The V gene is TRBV28, the J gene TRBJ1-2; maybe TRBD1 (5 bases). CDR1 is MDHEN and CDR2 is SYDVKM in the germline V gene. The ends were cut back, 2 bases at V and 4 bases at J, with 11 bases in the middle. The CDR3 is 14 amino acids. CDR3 region: CASSLNTGGYGYTF. In nucleotides, the CDR3 is TGTGCCAGCAGTTTAAATACAGGAGGCTATGGCTACACCTTC.

This chain links TRBV2 with TRBJ2-1; no firm D call. This CDR3 region has 14 residues. Germline V gene data show CDR1 as SNHLY and CDR2 as FYNNEI. V was shortened by 6 bases and J by 0 bases, with 9 bases between the two germline ends. The CDR3 region has the DNA TGTGCCAGCAGGGGCTCCAGCTCCTACAATGAGCAGTTCTTC. It is translated as CASRGSSSYNEQFF.

The CDR3 region is CASSFGTGASYEQYF. In DNA, the CDR3 is TGTGCCAGCAGCTTCGGGACAGGGGCGTCCTACGAGCAGTACTTC. The rearrangement joins TRBV5-6 to TRBJ2-7, with 10 bases lining up with TRBD1. The trim removed 2 bases at V and 1 base at J, leaving 3 bases unmatched. Germline loops: CDR1 SGHDT, CDR2 YYEEEE. There are 15 residues in the CDR3.

The chain couples TRBV19 to TRBJ2-5, with TRBD1 identical over 7 bases. Germline CDR1 LNHDA, CDR2 SQIVND (reference sequence). CDR3 length: 15 residues. J lost 5 bases, V lost 4 bases, and 10 bases had no gene match. In DNA form, the CDR3 reads TGTGCCAGTAGTAGGCAGACAGGGACCGGGGAGACCCAGTACTTC. Translated, it gives CASSRQTGTGETQYF. Full variable domain (missing parts from reference TRBV19 and TRBJ2-5): DGGITQSPKYLFRKEGQNVTLSCEQNLNHDAMYWYRQDPGQGLRLIYYSQIVNDFQKGDIAEGYSVSREKKESFPLTVTSAQKNPTAFYLCASSRQTGTGETQYFGPGTRLLVL.

J is TRBJ2-1 and V is TRBV5-6; maybe TRBD1 (5 bases). CDR3 length: 14 residues. Germline values: CDR1 SGHDT, CDR2 YYEEEE. The ends were cut back, 3 bases at V and 3 bases at J, with 10 bases in the middle. The CDR3 loop is CASSSWGYYNEQFF. The CDR3, as DNA: TGTGCCAGCAGCTCTTGGGGCTACTACAATGAGCAGTTCTTC.

The chain carries TRBV2 and TRBJ1-6, with unresolved D. The V gene lost 0 bases and the J gene lost 8 bases, with 8 bases spanning the gap. This CDR3 comprises 14 residues. The germline V gene encodes CDR1 SNHLY and CDR2 FYNNEI. The DNA for the CDR3 is TGTGCCAGCAGTGAAGCGCTTGCGTATTCACCCCTCCACTTT. Protein product: CASSEALAYSPLHF. Drawing the rest from reference TRBV2 and TRBJ1-6, the complete variable domain is EPEVTQTPSHQVTQMGQEVILRCVPISNHLYFYWYRQILGQKVEFLVSFYNNEISEKSEIFDDQFSVERPDGSNFTLKIRSTKLEDSAMYFCASSEALAYSPLHFGNGTRLTVT.

The V gene is TRBV2, the J gene TRBJ1-5; perhaps TRBD1 as D (6 bases). The length of the CDR3 is 13 residues. Per germline, CDR1 SNHLY and CDR2 FYNNEI. V shed 6 bases and J shed 7 bases, with 13 bases lying between them. CDR3 residues: CASRSEGGQPQHF. CDR3 in DNA: TGTGCCAGCAGATCAGAGGGGGGGCAGCCCCAGCATTTT. Based on the CDR3 plus reference TRBV2 and TRBJ1-5, the full variable domain is EPEVTQTPSHQVTQMGQEVILRCVPISNHLYFYWYRQILGQKVEFLVSFYNNEISEKSEIFDDQFSVERPDGSNFTLKIRSTKLEDSAMYFCASRSEGGQPQHFGDGTRLSIL.

The chain joins TRBV12-5 to TRBJ1-5, with D possibly being TRBD1 (5 bases). This CDR3 spans 13 amino acids. Per germline, CDR1 LGHNT and CDR2 FRNRAP. V lost 2 bases, J lost 6 bases, and 8 bases lay in between. The CDR3 DNA sequence: TGTGCTAGTGGTTTGACTCAGGGTCAGCCCCAGCATTTT. It specifies CASGLTQGQPQHF.

The chain couples TRBV6-6 to TRBJ2-6; TRBD1 aligns across 9 bases. Germline CDR1 is MNHNY and CDR2 is SVGAGI (reference sequence). The V gene end was trimmed by 9 bases and the J gene end by 1 base; junction bases not matched to a gene: 7. The CDR3 sequence is 16 residues long. The CDR3 region has the DNA TGTGCCAGGGAGGGACAGGGTGTATCTGGGGCCAACGTCCTGACTTTC. This encodes CAREGQGVSGANVLTF.

V usage is TRBV7-8 and J usage is TRBJ2-7; a possible D gene is TRBD1 (6 bases). Germline CDR1 is SGHVS and CDR2 is FQNEAQ. The CDR3 consists of 13 residues. The V end lost 2 bases, the J end lost 3 bases, and 8 bases lay between the germline ends. The CDR3 sequence: CASSLLQGYEQYF. DNA for the CDR3: TGTGCCAGCAGCTTACTACAGGGCTACGAGCAGTACTTC.

V and J are TRBV5-6 and TRBJ2-7; 8 bases match TRBD2. Germline CDR1 reads SGHDT; CDR2 reads YYEEEE. The CDR3 is 17 amino acids. The junction had 11 bases not matched to a gene; V was cut back by 0 bases and J by 3 bases. The DNA for the CDR3 is TGTGCCAGCAGCTTGGAGGCCGAGAGGACTAGCATCTACGAGCAGTACTTC. Amino acids: CASSLEAERTSIYEQYF.

V gene TRBV2 combines with J gene TRBJ1-4; D gene ambiguous. The V end was cut by 7 bases, the J end by 7 bases, with 7 bases between. CDR3 length equals 11 residues. Germline CDR1 SNHLY, CDR2 FYNNEI. CDR3 in amino acids: CASKQAEKLFF. The CDR3 nucleotides read TGTGCCAGCAAACAAGCTGAAAAACTGTTTTTT.

The rearrangement joins TRBV6-6 to TRBJ1-5; TRBD1 aligns across 7 bases. The V and J ends lost 3 bases and 3 bases, in that order; junction bases with no gene match: 2. This CDR3 is 14 amino acids long. Germline-derived CDR1 and CDR2 are MNHNY and SVGAGI (reference sequence). CDR3 amino acids: CASSYQGVNQPQHF. CDR3 DNA sequence: TGTGCCAGCAGTTATCAGGGGGTCAATCAGCCCCAGCATTTT.

This sequence joins TRBV28 and TRBJ2-7; D is undetermined. CDR1 and CDR2 from the germline V gene are MDHEN and SYDVKM. CDR3 length: 15 amino acids. Trimming removed 2 bases at V and 0 bases at J, with 11 bases between. In DNA, the CDR3 is TGTGCCAGCAGTTTAGCAGCTCCTAACTCCTACGAGCAGTACTTC. This encodes CASSLAAPNSYEQYF.

The rearrangement links TRBV6-5 to TRBJ2-1; TRBD2 is a possible D gene (7 bases). The length of the CDR3 is 15 residues. V shed 0 bases and J shed 4 bases, with 10 bases lying between them. The germline V gene has CDR1 MNHEY and CDR2 SVGAGI. The CDR3 loop reads CASSYSRGGYNEQFF. In DNA form, the CDR3 reads TGTGCCAGCAGTTACTCAAGGGGGGGGTACAATGAGCAGTTCTTC.

The rearrangement uses TRBV7-2 and TRBJ2-7; 9 bases align to TRBD1. Looked up from germline, CDR1 is SGHTA and CDR2 is FQGNSA. With V trimmed by 3 bases and J by 3 bases, 6 bases remained unmatched. The CDR3 covers 15 residues. CDR3 nucleotides: TGTGCCAGCAGCTTGGCCGGGACAGGGTTCTACGAGCAGTACTTC. As protein: CASSLAGTGFYEQYF.

This clone showed up just a few times. Here the CDR3 reads CASSETFPPGVGGYTF. As DNA, the CDR3 is TGTGCCAGCAGTGAAACGTTTCCGCCGGGTGTAGGGGGCTACACCTTC. The gene calls are TRBV2 and TRBJ1-2; D call uncertain. V was pared by 2 bases and J by 8 bases, with 21 bases between. Per the germline V gene, CDR1 is SNHLY and CDR2 is FYNNEI. The CDR3 totals 16 residues.

The rearrangement joins TRBV6-5 to TRBJ2-2, with D uncertain. The V end was cut by 2 bases, the J end by 5 bases, with 9 bases between. The CDR3 has 14 residues. CDR1 and CDR2 (germline): MNHEY, SVGAGI. CDR3 in DNA: TGTGCCAGCAGTTACGGTGGGCGGACCGGGGAGCTGTTTTTT. Protein: CASSYGGRTGELFF.

The V gene is TRBV4-2, the J gene TRBJ2-2, with 11 positions matching TRBD2. The length of the CDR3 is 16 residues. The V gene's germline CDR1 is LGHNA and CDR2 YNFKEQ. V gave up 1 base and J gave up 8 bases; unmatched junction bases: 6. The CDR3 is CASSQAGLAGGGELFF. CDR3 sequence (DNA): TGTGCCAGCAGCCAAGCCGGACTAGCGGGCGGGGGGGAGCTGTTTTTT.

The chain has TRBV11-2 and TRBJ2-7; 15 bases are a match to TRBD2. The CDR3 has 17 amino acids. CDR1 is SGHAT and CDR2 is FQNNGV in the germline V gene. J gave up 6 bases and V 5 bases, and 11 bases lay outside the gene matches. In nucleotides, the CDR3 is TGTGCCAGCAGCCTCACCGGGACTAGCGGGGGGTTCCTCGAGCAGTACTTC. This codes for CASSLTGTSGGFLEQYF.

The V gene is TRBV7-2, the J gene TRBJ2-1, with no clear D. The germline V gene encodes CDR1 SGHTA and CDR2 FQGNSA. CDR3 size: 13 residues. Trimming cost V 7 bases and J 4 bases, with 11 bases left between them. The CDR3 sequence: CASTTVHYNEQFF. The CDR3 DNA reads as TGTGCCAGCACGACCGTTCATTACAATGAGCAGTTCTTC.

The V call is TRBV30, the J call TRBJ1-5; 7 bases map to TRBD1. This CDR3 has 13 amino acids. Per germline, CDR1 GTSNPN and CDR2 SVGIG (reference sequence). This chain's CDR3 is CGGEGASNQPQHF. As DNA, the CDR3 is TGTGGTGGGGAGGGGGCTAGCAATCAGCCCCAGCATTTT.

The chain couples TRBV12-5 to TRBJ1-3; TRBD1 agrees at 9 bases. The germline gives CDR1 LGHNT, CDR2 FRNRAP. Losses at the gene ends were 3 bases for V and 0 bases for J; bases not matched to a gene: 6. This CDR3 spans 17 amino acids. CDR3 sequence (DNA): TGTGCTAGTGGTTTAAGGACAGGGGCTTCCTCTGGAAACACCATATATTTT. Translated: CASGLRTGASSGNTIYF.

The V call is TRBV10-1, the J call TRBJ2-5, with TRBD2 identical over 11 bases. The CDR3 extends over 14 amino acids. Germline lookup yields CDR1 WNHNN and CDR2 SYGVQD (reference sequence). V lost 6 bases to trimming and J lost 4 bases; unmatched junction nucleotides: 4. The CDR3 nucleotides are TGCGCCAGCAGCCGCGGACTAGCGGGAGAGACCCAGTACTTC. Its protein product is CASSRGLAGETQYF.

The chain joins TRBV19 to TRBJ1-1; D may be TRBD1 (5 bases). The V end lost 7 bases, the J end lost 1 base, and 13 bases lay between the germline ends. There are 14 residues in the CDR3. Germline V gives CDR1 LNHDA, CDR2 SQIVND (reference sequence). CDR3 protein: CASTLRAPNTEAFF. The CDR3 DNA sequence: TGTGCCAGTACCCTCAGGGCACCGAACACTGAAGCTTTCTTT.

This chain uses TRBV2 with TRBJ1-1; TRBD1 is a possible D gene (5 bases). V was pared by 4 bases and J by 11 bases, with 17 bases between. Germline values: CDR1 SNHLY, CDR2 FYNNEI. The CDR3 is 13 residues long. The CDR3 region has the DNA TGTGCCAGCAGTGGTGAAGTTCGGGGGTGGGCTTTCTTT. This codes for CASSGEVRGWAFF.